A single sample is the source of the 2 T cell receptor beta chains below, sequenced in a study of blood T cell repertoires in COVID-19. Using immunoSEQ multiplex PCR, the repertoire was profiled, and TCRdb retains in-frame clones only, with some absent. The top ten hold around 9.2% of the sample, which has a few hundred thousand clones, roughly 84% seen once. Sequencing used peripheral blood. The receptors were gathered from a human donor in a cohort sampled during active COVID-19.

Here the CDR3 reads CASGFSGRIGELFF. The CDR3 nucleotides read TGTGCTAGTGGTTTCAGCGGGAGGATCGGGGAGCTGTTTTTT. The V and J genes are TRBV12-5 and TRBJ2-2, with TRBD2 identical over 9 bases. Trimming removed 3 bases from V and 7 bases from J; junction bases left unmatched: 3. This CDR3 comprises 14 residues. Germline CDR1 LGHNT, CDR2 FRNRAP.

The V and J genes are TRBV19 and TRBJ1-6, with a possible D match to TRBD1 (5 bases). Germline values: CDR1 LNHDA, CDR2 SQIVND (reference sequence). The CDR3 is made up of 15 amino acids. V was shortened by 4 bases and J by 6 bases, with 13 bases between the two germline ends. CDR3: CASSRGPTPNSPLHF. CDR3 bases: TGTGCCAGTAGTAGGGGCCCAACCCCTAATTCACCCCTCCACTTT.